This T cell receptor (beta chain) was sequenced in a study of human T cells and chemical hapten exposure. For the study at large: The use of 2% DPC on approximately 2 cm by approximately 2 cm of upper inner arm skin constituted sensitization. Whole-study findings and limits: TCRs whose frequency exceeded 1 in 1000 remained the same following DPC sensitization. Expanded TCRs produced significantly more large CDR3 similarity clusters than controls did.

About this clonotype: What it binds is not known.

Time point meaning: patch test 3, about 24 weeks after DPC sensitization. The treatment: therapeutic diphenylcyclopropenone sensitization with weekly scalp DPC. Each CDR3 protein is one row after TCRdb ran MiXCR on the RACE reads. Found here are approximately 97,000 distinct CDR3 sequences, 27% of them singletons; the top ten hold around 10%. Source: whole blood, taken in connection with sensitization to the hapten diphenylcyclopropenone (DPC). This clonotype was obtained from a man aged 35-49 years with alopecia areata. Some clones in this sample may be carry-over from other donors' samples.

CDR3 in DNA: TGTGCCATCAGGAATACAGGGGGAGAAGGAAACACCATATATTTT. Encoded protein: CAIRNTGGEGNTIYF. The rearrangement joins TRBV10-3 to TRBJ1-3, with 8 bases aligning to TRBD1. The CDR3 runs to 15 residues. The V gene end was trimmed by 6 bases and the J gene end by 4 bases; junction bases not matched to a gene: 8. Germline-derived CDR1 and CDR2 are ENHRY and SYGVKD.